These 28 T cell receptor beta chains originate from one sample sequenced in a study of blood T cell repertoires in COVID-19. Produced via immunoSEQ multiplex PCR; TCRdb's table is partial and in-frame only. The sample has about 180,000 clones, approximately 84% seen once. Sequenced input: peripheral blood. The receptor set was obtained from a woman in her forties or fifties with COVID-19, enrolled during active disease.

This clone is termed medium-sized (0.01 to 0.1%). This chain uses TRBV4-3 with TRBJ2-7; unclear D gene. Between the trimmed V and J ends, which lost 1 base and 3 bases, there was a span of 13 bases. This CDR3 is 15 amino acids long. Germline V gives CDR1 LGHNA, CDR2 YSLEER. As DNA, the CDR3 is TGCGCCAGCAGCCAAGTTCTGAGCCATTACTACGAGCAGTACTTC. It yields the protein CASSQVLSHYYEQYF.

This chain links TRBV19 with TRBJ1-1, with TRBD1 as a possible D gene (5 bases). The V gene lost 4 bases and the J gene lost 0 bases, with 9 bases spanning the gap. Germline CDR1 reads LNHDA; CDR2 reads SQIVND (reference sequence). The CDR3 covers 14 residues. The CDR3: CASSRGVMNTEAFF. Written as DNA, the CDR3 is TGTGCCAGTAGTAGGGGCGTAATGAACACTGAAGCTTTCTTT.

This clone was recorded a few times. J is TRBJ1-1 and V is TRBV5-4; unclear D gene. The CDR3 spans 14 residues. V dropped 3 bases and J dropped 4 bases, with 13 bases sitting between them. Germline loops: CDR1 SGHNT, CDR2 YYREEE (reference sequence). This CDR3 reads CASSSVTGFTEAFF. CDR3 nucleotides: TGTGCCAGCAGCTCTGTCACGGGGTTCACTGAAGCTTTCTTT.

The CDR3 region has the DNA TGTGCCAGCTCACCTCCCGGACAGGGGTCCCCCTACGAGCAGTACTTC. Translating it yields CASSPPGQGSPYEQYF. The chain combines TRBV18 with TRBJ2-7, with 9 bases lining up with TRBD1. Per germline, CDR1 KGHSH and CDR2 LQKENI. V was clipped by 3 bases and J by 2 bases; unmatched bases: 8. This CDR3 region has 16 residues.

This chain uses TRBV7-9 with TRBJ1-2, with 7 bases aligning to TRBD1. V gave up 7 bases and J gave up 2 bases; unmatched junction bases: 7. CDR3 length equals 14 residues. Germline values: CDR1 SEHNR, CDR2 FQNEAQ (reference sequence). CDR3 region: CASKRQGTNYGYTF. Written as DNA, the CDR3 is TGTGCCAGCAAGAGACAGGGAACGAACTATGGCTACACCTTC.

V and J are TRBV11-2 and TRBJ1-1, with D maybe TRBD1 (6 bases). This CDR3 comprises 15 residues. With 0 bases removed from V and 5 bases from J, the gap between germline ends came to 13 bases. CDR1 SGHAT and CDR2 FQNNGV come from the germline V gene. CDR3 loop: CASSLEGGGLTEAFF. The CDR3, as DNA: TGTGCCAGCAGCTTAGAAGGGGGGGGGTTGACTGAAGCTTTCTTT.

V gene TRBV27 combines with J gene TRBJ1-2; 8 bases are a match to TRBD1. CDR1 is MNHEY, CDR2 SMNVEV, per germline (reference sequence). This CDR3 spans 13 amino acids. V lost 5 bases and J lost 2; bases outside the gene matches: 1. The CDR3 region has the DNA TGTGCCAGCAGTAGACAGGGGAACTATGGCTACACCTTC. Protein product: CASSRQGNYGYTF.

The V call is TRBV18, the J call TRBJ2-3; D is undetermined. In germline, CDR1 is KGHSH, CDR2 LQKENI. Trimming cost V 0 bases and J 2 bases, with 6 bases left between them. The CDR3 sequence is 14 residues long. CDR3: CASSPPGHTDTQYF. The CDR3 bases are TGTGCCAGCTCACCACCGGGCCACACAGATACGCAGTATTTT. The full variable domain, completed using reference TRBV18 and TRBJ2-3, is NAGVMQNPRHLVRRRGQEARLRCSPMKGHSHVYWYRQLPEEGLKFMVYLQKENIIDESGMPKERFSAEFPKEGPSILRIQQVVRGDSAAYFCASSPPGHTDTQYFGPGTRLTVL.

The chain joins TRBV6-5 to TRBJ1-2, with 8 positions matching TRBD1. Germline V gene data show CDR1 as MNHEY and CDR2 as SVGAGI. The CDR3 spans 15 residues. Trimming took 6 bases from V and 3 from J; bases not matched to a gene: 9. The CDR3 nucleotides are TGTGCCAGCAGCGCCTCCGGACAGGGTTACTATGGCTACACCTTC. Protein product: CASSASGQGYYGYTF.

The chain joins TRBV27 to TRBJ1-6; no clear D. The V end lost 5 bases, the J end lost 14 bases, and 13 bases lay between the germline ends. Germline V CDR1 and CDR2: MNHEY, SMNVEV (reference sequence). The CDR3 consists of 12 residues. CDR3 amino acids: CASSTPGLSLHF. The CDR3 coding sequence is TGTGCCAGCAGTACGCCGGGTCTGTCCCTCCACTTT.

The genes are TRBV6-5 and TRBJ2-3, with 8 bases aligning to TRBD2. V gave up 4 bases and J gave up 2 bases; unmatched junction bases: 5. This CDR3 is 15 amino acids long. Germline V gene lookup returns CDR1 MNHEY and CDR2 SVGAGI. CDR3 region: CASSSAGANTDTQYF. For the CDR3, the DNA is TGTGCCAGCAGTTCAGCGGGGGCCAACACAGATACGCAGTATTTT.

This clone was seen a few times. V gene TRBV19 combines with J gene TRBJ2-7; TRBD1 matches 10 bases. Trimming cost V 10 bases and J 0 bases; bases outside gene matches: 12. CDR3 length: 16 residues. Germline V gene sequence: CDR1 LNHDA, CDR2 SQIVND (reference sequence). In nucleotides, the CDR3 is TGTGCCACCAGGACAGGGGGGTCCTCATTCTCCTACGAGCAGTACTTC. The encoded protein is CATRTGGSSFSYEQYF.

Only one count was recorded for this clone. CDR3 region: CASSVVGLAGDNEQFF. The CDR3 DNA follows: TGTGCCAGCAGCGTAGTGGGACTAGCGGGGGACAATGAGCAGTTCTTC. This chain uses TRBV9 with TRBJ2-1; 14 bases are a match to TRBD2. The CDR3 covers 16 residues. The germline CDR1 and CDR2 sequences are SGDLS and YYNGEE. The V segment lost 0 bases and the J segment 5 bases; nucleotides outside the gene matches: 1.

The genes are TRBV28 and TRBJ2-6, with D unresolved. This CDR3 is 15 amino acids long. Germline V gene data show CDR1 as MDHEN and CDR2 as SYDVKM. V lost 7 bases and J lost 0, with 10 bases in between. The CDR3 nucleotides are TGTGCCAGCAAGACATCCTACTCTGGGGCCAACGTCCTGACTTTC. Residues: CASKTSYSGANVLTF.

J is TRBJ2-5 and V is TRBV12-5; 12 bases map to TRBD1. The germline CDR1 and CDR2 sequences are LGHNT and FRNRAP. The CDR3 length is 17 residues. Trimming cost V 0 bases and J 9 bases; bases outside gene matches: 11. The CDR3 protein is CASGLVLGTGGTGAQYF. The CDR3 DNA follows: TGTGCTAGTGGTTTGGTACTTGGGACAGGGGGCACTGGGGCCCAGTACTTC.

The chain couples TRBV10-3 to TRBJ1-4, with 7 positions matching TRBD1. Germline lookup yields CDR1 ENHRY and CDR2 SYGVKD. The CDR3 runs to 16 residues. V was pared by 10 bases and J by 7 bases, with 18 bases of the junction left unmatched. The CDR3 sequence is CATRGSWTGRGEKLFF. Here the CDR3 DNA reads TGTGCCACCCGGGGCTCCTGGACAGGAAGGGGTGAAAAACTGTTTTTT.

The chain couples TRBV19 to TRBJ2-2; 10 positions match TRBD1. The V gene end was trimmed by 5 bases and the J gene end by 7 bases; junction bases not matched to a gene: 7. CDR1 and CDR2 from the germline V gene are LNHDA and SQIVND (reference sequence). The CDR3 is made up of 15 amino acids. The CDR3 DNA is TGTGCCAGTAGTGTCGGGACAGGGGCTGGCGGGGAGCTGTTTTTT. It translates to CASSVGTGAGGELFF.

J is TRBJ2-7 and V is TRBV28, with 12 bases fitting TRBD2. Germline-derived CDR1 and CDR2 are MDHEN and SYDVKM. The V segment lost 4 bases and the J segment 7 bases; nucleotides outside the gene matches: 8. The CDR3 totals 15 residues. The CDR3 DNA reads TGTGCCAGCAGTTCGCCTAGCGGGGGGGCTTGGGAGCAGTACTTC. Protein: CASSSPSGGAWEQYF.

This chain connects TRBV3-1 (or the pseudogene TRBV3-2) to TRBJ2-7; D may be TRBD2 (5 bases). The CDR3 is 13 amino acids. The germline V gene has CDR1 LGHDT and CDR2 YNNKEL (reference sequence). V lost 3 bases and J 0 bases, leaving 6 bases between the germline ends. The CDR3 reads CASSHTSSYEQYF. The CDR3 nucleotides are TGTGCCAGCAGCCACACTAGCTCCTACGAGCAGTACTTC.

The rearrangement uses TRBV21-1 and TRBJ1-6; TRBD1, the table's D call, lacks a check against the DNA. TRBV21-1 is given as a pseudogene. CDR3 size: 15 residues. The CDR3 nucleotides are TGTGCCAGCAGCAAAGGTTGGCAGGGGTATTCACCCCTCCACTTT. Its protein is CASSKGWQGYSPLHF.

J is TRBJ1-1 and V is TRBV2; possibly TRBD1 for D (6 bases). Trimming cost V 6 bases and J 0 bases, with 11 bases left between them. The CDR3 spans 14 residues. The germline V gene encodes CDR1 SNHLY and CDR2 FYNNEI. CDR3 amino acids: CASSPRTVNTEAFF. CDR3 bases: TGTGCCAGCAGCCCCCGGACAGTGAACACTGAAGCTTTCTTT.

The rearrangement uses TRBV27 and TRBJ1-3; tentatively, D is TRBD1 (6 bases). CDR3 length: 17 residues. Trimming took off 7 bases at V and 0 bases at J, with 19 bases between the two ends. Looked up from germline, CDR1 is MNHEY and CDR2 is SMNVEV (reference sequence). Written as DNA, the CDR3 is TGTGCCAGCACCCTATTCACGGGACAAAACTCTGGAAACACCATATATTTT. Residues: CASTLFTGQNSGNTIYF.

V and J are TRBV5-6 and TRBJ2-3; D may be TRBD2 (7 bases). Deletions cut 6 bases from V and 5 bases from J, with 16 bases between. The CDR3 extends over 14 amino acids. Germline CDR1 is SGHDT and CDR2 is YYEEEE. The CDR3 spells CASTLWGGVDTQYF. The CDR3 nucleotides are TGTGCCAGCACACTTTGGGGGGGCGTAGATACGCAGTATTTT.

This clone was counted once. The chain links TRBV12-5 to TRBJ1-1; the match to TRBD1 covers 9 bases. V shed 2 bases and J 5 bases; nucleotides not matched to a gene: 6. The CDR3 loop spans 15 amino acids. Germline V gives CDR1 LGHNT, CDR2 FRNRAP. CDR3: CASGLWTGTGTEAFF. CDR3 in DNA: TGTGCTAGTGGTTTGTGGACCGGGACAGGGACTGAAGCTTTCTTT. The entire variable domain, with the rest obtained from reference TRBV12-5 and TRBJ1-1, is as follows: DARVTQTPRHKVTEMGQEVTMRCQPILGHNTVFWYRQTMMQGLELLAYFRNRAPLDDSGMPKDRFSAEMPDATLATLKIQPSEPRDSAVYFCASGLWTGTGTEAFFGQGTRLTVV.

The chain links TRBV20-1 to TRBJ1-1; a possible D gene is TRBD1 (6 bases). Trimming took 3 bases from V and 6 from J, leaving 17 bases between them. Germline CDR1 is DFQATT and CDR2 is SNEGSKA (reference sequence). The CDR3 totals 14 residues. CDR3 nucleotide sequence: TGCAGTGCTAGTGGGGCCAGGGGACGCTCTGAAGCTTTCTTT. Its protein product is CSASGARGRSEAFF.

CDR3 sequence (DNA): TGTGCCAGCAGTCTGGACAGGGGGGGTTCACCCCTCCACTTT. Translated, it gives CASSLDRGGSPLHF. The rearrangement joins TRBV2 to TRBJ1-6, with 10 positions matching TRBD1. Germline trimming cut 5 bases from V and 9 bases from J; bases unmatched to any gene: 4. Germline CDR1 is SNHLY and CDR2 is FYNNEI. This CDR3 is 14 amino acids long.

The DNA of the CDR3 is TGTGCCAGTAGTATTTTGGGGAGGGGGAGGGCGAATCAGCCCCAGCATTTT. Translating gives CASSILGRGRANQPQHF. The chain employs TRBV19 and TRBJ1-5; D may be TRBD1 (6 bases). This CDR3 comprises 17 residues. V was shortened by 3 bases and J by 4 bases, with 19 bases between the two germline ends. Germline CDR1 is LNHDA and CDR2 is SQIVND (reference sequence).

The CDR3 region has the DNA TGTGCCAGCAGCGGGACAGGGGGCCCGTACGAGCAGTACTTC. It encodes CASSGTGGPYEQYF. The chain links TRBV11-2 to TRBJ2-7, with 12 bases aligning to TRBD1. The CDR3 totals 14 residues. The ends lost 5 bases at V and 4 bases at J; junction bases unmatched: 3. CDR1 and CDR2 from the germline V gene are SGHAT and FQNNGV.